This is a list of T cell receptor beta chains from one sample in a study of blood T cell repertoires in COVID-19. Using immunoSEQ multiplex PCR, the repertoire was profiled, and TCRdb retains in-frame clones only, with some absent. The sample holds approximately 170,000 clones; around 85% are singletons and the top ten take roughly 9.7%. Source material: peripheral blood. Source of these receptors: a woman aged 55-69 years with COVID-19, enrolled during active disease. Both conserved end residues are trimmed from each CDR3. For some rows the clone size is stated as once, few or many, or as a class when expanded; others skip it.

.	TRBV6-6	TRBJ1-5	ASKGDRDQPQH
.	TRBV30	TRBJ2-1	AWTQVWDEQF
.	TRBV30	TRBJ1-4	AWSVILPEKLF
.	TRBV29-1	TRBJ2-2	SVDRGTGELF
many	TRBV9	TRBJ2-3	ASSVGVRDTQY
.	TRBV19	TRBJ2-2	ATRRDSNTGELF
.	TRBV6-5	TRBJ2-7	ASRGTAGPYEQY
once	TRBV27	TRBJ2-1	ASKLGQGFFNEQF
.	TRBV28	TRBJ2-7	ASSLIGRALNYEQY
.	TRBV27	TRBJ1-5	ASSLALGGNQPQH
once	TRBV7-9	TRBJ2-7	ASSLAGRGLEQY
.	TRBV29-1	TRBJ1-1	SARGQQYTEAF
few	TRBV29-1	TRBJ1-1	SVDKTGNTEAF
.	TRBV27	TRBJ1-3	ASSLAAPGNTIY
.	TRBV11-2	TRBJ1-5	ASSLQVGQPQH
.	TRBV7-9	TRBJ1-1	ASSLASQQGVVGAF
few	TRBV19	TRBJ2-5	ASTPRVLAGYQETQY
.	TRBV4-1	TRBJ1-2	ASSQVIPANYGYT
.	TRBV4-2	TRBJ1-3	ASSRGRGNTIY
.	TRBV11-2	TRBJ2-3	ASSRRVLAGSTDTQY
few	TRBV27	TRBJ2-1	ASSLKGQRLNEQF